These 12 T cell receptor beta chains were sequenced from one sample in a study of T cells in Graves' hyperthyroidism and ophthalmopathy. Amplification of TCR beta CDR3 regions was performed using RNA transcripts as template. HTBI primers were used for first-round RT-PCR of the TCR CDR3. TCRdb re-called the multiplex PCR reads with MiXCR, one entry per CDR3 protein. The data contain hundreds of thousands of distinct CDR3 sequences, roughly 18% of them singletons. The specimen was blood. The receptors shown here come from a woman younger than 30 with Graves' ophthalmopathy.

V usage is TRBV20-1 and J usage is TRBJ1-1; 7 nucleotides match TRBD1. The CDR3 totals 13 residues. Trimming took 6 bases from V and 1 from J; bases not matched to a gene: 5. Germline V gene data show CDR1 as DFQATT and CDR2 as SNEGSKA (reference sequence). The CDR3 DNA is TGCAGTGCCATACAGGGGTCGAACACTGAAGCTTTCTTT. It encodes CSAIQGSNTEAFF.

Note on this clonotype: A read error is possible here, since a much larger clone lies one base away. The chain uses TRBV28 and TRBJ2-5, with 7 bases that match TRBD2. With V trimmed by 11 bases and J by 4 bases, 7 bases remained unmatched. CDR1 and CDR2 (germline): MDHEN, SYDVKM. CDR3 length equals 12 residues. The CDR3, as DNA: TGTGCCCCCCAGGGAGGGGCAGAGACCCAGTACTTC. Translating it yields CAPQGGAETQYF. Based on the CDR3 plus reference TRBV28 and TRBJ2-5, the full variable domain is DVKVTQSSRYLVKRTGEKVFLECVQDMDHENMFWYRQDPGLGLRLIYFSYDVKMKEKGDIPEGYSVSREKKERFSLILESASTNQTSMYLCAPQGGAETQYFGPGTRLLVL.

This clonotype has ten or more counts. The J gene is TRBJ2-1, the V gene TRBV5-1; D might be TRBD1 (6 bases). Trimming left V 4 bases short and J 10 bases short, with 15 bases between. The V gene's germline CDR1 is SGHRS and CDR2 YFSETQ. The CDR3 covers 13 residues. In DNA form, the CDR3 reads TGCGCCAGCAGCGAACAGGGTCGAAACGAGCAGTTCTTC. This translates into CASSEQGRNEQFF.

Ten or more counts support this clonotype. V usage is TRBV4-1 and J usage is TRBJ2-7; perhaps D is TRBD1 or TRBD2 (5 bases each). Trimming pared 0 bases from V and 0 bases from J, leaving 12 bases between. The CDR3 covers 16 residues. Germline V gene data show CDR1 as MGHRA and CDR2 as YSYEKL. The CDR3 DNA reads TGCGCCAGCAGCCAAGAAGGGACCATGAGCTCCTACGAGCAGTACTTC. Encoded protein: CASSQEGTMSSYEQYF.

This clonotype has only a few counts. This chain joins TRBV12-3 or TRBV12-4 and TRBJ2-1; D is undetermined. Trimming pared 6 bases from V and 0 bases from J, leaving 15 bases between. The CDR3 has 16 residues. CDR3 sequence (DNA): TGTGCCAGCAGCCGAGTGCTGCCGAGCTCCTACAATGAGCAGTTCTTC. It translates to CASSRVLPSSYNEQFF.

This clonotype was counted a few times. The chain has TRBV9 and TRBJ2-1, with 9 bases matching TRBD1. V dropped 4 bases and J dropped 5; count of bases not matched to a gene: 7. The CDR3 loop spans 15 amino acids. Germline CDR1 is SGDLS and CDR2 is YYNGEE. CDR3 DNA: TGTGCCAGCAGCCCTCGACAGGGGGAGAACAATGAGCAGTTCTTC. Amino acids: CASSPRQGENNEQFF.

This clonotype was seen more than once but under ten times. The CDR3 spells CASSASGELAYEQYF. CDR3 coding DNA: TGTGCCAGCAGCGCAAGCGGGGAATTGGCGTACGAGCAGTACTTC. The chain has TRBV9 and TRBJ2-7, with 7 bases that match TRBD2. CDR3 length equals 15 residues. Germline V gene lookup returns CDR1 SGDLS and CDR2 YYNGEE. J gave up 4 bases and V 3 bases, and 10 bases lay outside the gene matches.

This clonotype came up a few times. The chain links TRBV9 to TRBJ2-3, with a possible D match to TRBD2 (6 bases). V lost 7 bases, J lost 6 bases, and 21 bases lay in between. Germline CDR1 is SGDLS and CDR2 is YYNGEE. CDR3 size: 15 residues. CDR3 in DNA: TGTGCCAGCTCCGATCCCCGGGAGAGCTCCGATACGCAGTATTTT. Residues: CASSDPRESSDTQYF.

This clonotype was recorded many times. Here the CDR3 reads CAISQGWDRGINTEAFF. CDR3 DNA sequence: TGTGCCATCAGCCAGGGCTGGGACAGGGGAATTAACACTGAAGCTTTCTTT. The V gene is TRBV10-3, the J gene TRBJ1-1; 10 nucleotides align to TRBD1. The germline CDR1 and CDR2 sequences are ENHRY and SYGVKD. The CDR3 extends over 17 amino acids. J was trimmed by 2 bases and V by 6 bases; bases with no gene match: 12.

The table lists this clonotype with a few counts. Possible read error: a much larger clone is one base away. As DNA, the CDR3 is TGTGCCAGCAGTTTACACCTCAGCGCCGGCACTGAAGCTTTCTTT. This codes for CASSLHLSAGTEAFF. This chain joins TRBV12-3 or TRBV12-4 and TRBJ1-1; D not certain. This CDR3 has 15 amino acids. Deletions cut 2 bases from V and 4 bases from J, with 14 bases between.

This clonotype occurred many times. V gene TRBV27 combines with J gene TRBJ1-2; TRBD1 agrees at 11 bases. J was trimmed by 7 bases and V by 2 bases; bases with no gene match: 6. CDR3 size: 15 residues. Germline V gene sequence: CDR1 MNHEY, CDR2 SMNVEV (reference sequence). CDR3 DNA sequence: TGTGCCAGCAGTTTAGGGACAGGGGGTGTAGGTGGCTACACCTTC. As protein: CASSLGTGGVGGYTF.

In its sample, this clonotype was seen a few times. This chain uses TRBV29-1 with TRBJ1-2; D remains unclear. The V and J ends lost 6 bases and 0 bases respectively, with 8 bases between them. From germline, CDR1 is SQVTM and CDR2 ANQGSEA. The CDR3 totals 12 residues. CDR3 residues: CSVRLSNYGYTF. CDR3 in DNA: TGCAGCGTACGACTCTCTAACTATGGCTACACCTTC. Complete variable domain (other parts from reference TRBV29-1 and TRBJ1-2): SAVISQKPSRDICQRGTSLTIQCQVDSQVTMMFWYRQQPGQSLTLIATANQGSEATYESGFVIDKFPISRPNLTFSTLTVSNMSPEDSSIYLCSVRLSNYGYTFGSGTRLTVV.